Included here is one T cell receptor (beta chain) sequence, with context. The data were taken from a study of control samples from healthy donors and cancer patients. The repertoire was sequenced with immunoSEQ multiplex PCR; TCRdb's copy has only in-frame clones and lacks some. The sample shows roughly 130,000 clones, 88% of them seen only once. There are 19 residues in the CDR3. Germline V lookup: CDR1 KGHDR, CDR2 SFDVKD. J gave up 4 bases and V 2 bases, and 19 bases lay outside the gene matches. Sequenced input: blood. The chain carries TRBV24-1 and TRBJ2-7; TRBD1 agrees at 7 bases. The origin of this receptor is a man aged 50 to 59 in good health. As DNA, the CDR3 is TGTGCCACCAGTGATTGCCGGACCAGGGGGTTCTTTTCTTCTTACGAGCAGTACTTC. Protein product: CATSDCRTRGFFSSYEQYF.